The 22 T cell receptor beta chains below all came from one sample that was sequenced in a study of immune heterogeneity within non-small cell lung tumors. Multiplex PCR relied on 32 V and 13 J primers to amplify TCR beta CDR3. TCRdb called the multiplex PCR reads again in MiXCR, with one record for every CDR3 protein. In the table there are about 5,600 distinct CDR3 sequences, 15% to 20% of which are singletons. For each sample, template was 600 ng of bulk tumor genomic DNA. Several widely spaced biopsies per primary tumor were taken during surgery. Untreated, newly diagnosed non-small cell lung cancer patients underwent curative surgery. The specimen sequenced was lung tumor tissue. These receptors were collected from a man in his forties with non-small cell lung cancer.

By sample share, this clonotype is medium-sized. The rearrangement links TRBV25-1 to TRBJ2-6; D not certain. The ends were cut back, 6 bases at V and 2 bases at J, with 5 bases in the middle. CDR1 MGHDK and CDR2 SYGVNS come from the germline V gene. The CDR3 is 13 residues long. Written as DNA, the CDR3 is TGTGCCAGCAGGAATCCTGGGGCCAACGTCCTGACTTTC. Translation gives CASRNPGANVLTF.

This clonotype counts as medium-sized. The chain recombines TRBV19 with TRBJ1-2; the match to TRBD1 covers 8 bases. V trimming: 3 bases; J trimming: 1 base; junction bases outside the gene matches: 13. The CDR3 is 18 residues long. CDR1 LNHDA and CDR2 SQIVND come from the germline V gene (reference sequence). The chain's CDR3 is CASSIADRGIMINYGYTF. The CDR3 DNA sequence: TGTGCCAGTAGTATCGCCGACAGGGGAATAATGATTAACTATGGCTACACCTTC.

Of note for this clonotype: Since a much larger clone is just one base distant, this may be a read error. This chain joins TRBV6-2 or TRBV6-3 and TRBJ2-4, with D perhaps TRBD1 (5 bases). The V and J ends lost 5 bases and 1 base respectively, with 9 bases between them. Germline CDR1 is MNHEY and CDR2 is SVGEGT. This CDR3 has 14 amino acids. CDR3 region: CASSIRGAKNIQYF. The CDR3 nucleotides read TGTGCCAGCAGTATTAGGGGTGCCAAAAACATTCAGTACTTC.

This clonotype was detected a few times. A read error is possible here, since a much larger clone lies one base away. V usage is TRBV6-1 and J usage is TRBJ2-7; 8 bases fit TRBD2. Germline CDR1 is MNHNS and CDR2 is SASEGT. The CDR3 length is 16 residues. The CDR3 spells CAGSEAVGGASYEQYF. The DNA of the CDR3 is TGTGCCGGCAGTGAAGCGGTCGGGGGGGCCTCCTACGAGCAGTACTTC.

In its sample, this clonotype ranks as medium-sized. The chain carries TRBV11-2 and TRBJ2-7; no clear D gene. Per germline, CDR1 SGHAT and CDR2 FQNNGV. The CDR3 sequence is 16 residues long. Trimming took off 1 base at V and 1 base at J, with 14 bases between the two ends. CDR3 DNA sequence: TGTGCCAGCAGCTTAGTTTTCATTGGCGGATCCTACGAGCAGTACTTC. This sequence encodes CASSLVFIGGSYEQYF.

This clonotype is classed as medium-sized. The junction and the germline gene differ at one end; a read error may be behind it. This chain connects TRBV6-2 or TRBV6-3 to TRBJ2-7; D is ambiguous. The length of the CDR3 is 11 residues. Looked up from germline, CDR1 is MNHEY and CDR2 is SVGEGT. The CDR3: CASSNSYEQYF. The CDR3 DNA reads TGTGCCAGCAGTAACTCCTACGAGCAGTACTTC.

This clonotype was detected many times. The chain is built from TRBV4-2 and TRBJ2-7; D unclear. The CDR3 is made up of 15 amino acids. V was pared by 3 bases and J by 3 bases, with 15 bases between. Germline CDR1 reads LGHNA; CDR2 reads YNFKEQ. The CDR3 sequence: CASSQTSAIYYEQYF. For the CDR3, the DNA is TGTGCCAGCAGCCAGACGAGCGCGATATACTACGAGCAGTACTTC.

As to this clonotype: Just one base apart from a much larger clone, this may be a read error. The CDR3 DNA reads TGCAGTTCTAGTTCGTCGGGACGGAGCTTT. This translates into CSSSSSGRSF. The J gene is TRBJ1-1, the V gene TRBV20-1, with D tentatively TRBD1 (5 bases). This CDR3 spans 10 amino acids. Per germline, CDR1 DFQATT and CDR2 SNEGSKA (reference sequence).

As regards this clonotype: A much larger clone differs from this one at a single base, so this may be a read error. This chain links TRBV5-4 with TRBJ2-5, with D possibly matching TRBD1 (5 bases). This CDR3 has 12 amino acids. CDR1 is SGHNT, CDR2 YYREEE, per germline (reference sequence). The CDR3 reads CASGLAGETQYF. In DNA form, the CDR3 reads TGTGCCAGCGGCTTGGCAGGGGAGACCCAGTACTTC.

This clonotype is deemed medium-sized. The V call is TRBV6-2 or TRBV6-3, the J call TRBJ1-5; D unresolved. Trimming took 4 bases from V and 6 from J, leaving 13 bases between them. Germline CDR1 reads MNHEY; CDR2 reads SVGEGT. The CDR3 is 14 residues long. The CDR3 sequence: CASSSTPFGQPQHF. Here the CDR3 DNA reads TGTGCCAGCAGTTCCACCCCTTTCGGTCAGCCCCAGCATTTT.

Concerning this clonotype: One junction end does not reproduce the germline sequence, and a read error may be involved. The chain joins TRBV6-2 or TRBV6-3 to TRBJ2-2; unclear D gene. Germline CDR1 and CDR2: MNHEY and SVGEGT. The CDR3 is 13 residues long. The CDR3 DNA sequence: TGCGCCAGCATTTACTCGCACACCGGGGAGCTGTTTTTT. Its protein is CASIYSHTGELFF.

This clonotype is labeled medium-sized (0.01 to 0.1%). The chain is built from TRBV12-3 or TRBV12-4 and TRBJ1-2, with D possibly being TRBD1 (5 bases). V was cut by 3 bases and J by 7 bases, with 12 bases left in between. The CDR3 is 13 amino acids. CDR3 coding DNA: TGTGCCAGCAGTTTGGGGGGGAAGCGTGGCTACACCTTC. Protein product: CASSLGGKRGYTF.

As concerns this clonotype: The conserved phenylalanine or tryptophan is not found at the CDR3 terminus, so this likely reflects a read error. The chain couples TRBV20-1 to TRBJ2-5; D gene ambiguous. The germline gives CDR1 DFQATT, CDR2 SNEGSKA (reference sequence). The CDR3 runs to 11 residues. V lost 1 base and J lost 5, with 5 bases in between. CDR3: CSARVIETQYL. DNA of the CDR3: TGCAGTGCTAGAGTAATCGAGACCCAGTACCTC.

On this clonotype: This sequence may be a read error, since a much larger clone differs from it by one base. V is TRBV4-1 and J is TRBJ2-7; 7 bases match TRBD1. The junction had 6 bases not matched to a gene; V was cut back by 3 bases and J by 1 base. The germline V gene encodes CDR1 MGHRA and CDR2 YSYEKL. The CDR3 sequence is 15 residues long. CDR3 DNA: TGCGCCAGCAGCCAGGCAAGCAGGGGGTCCTACGAGCAGTACTTC. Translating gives CASSQASRGSYEQYF.

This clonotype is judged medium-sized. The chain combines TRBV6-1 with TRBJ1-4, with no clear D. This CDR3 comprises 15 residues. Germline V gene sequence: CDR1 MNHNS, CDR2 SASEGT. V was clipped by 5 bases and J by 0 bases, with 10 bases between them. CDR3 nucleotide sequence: TGTGCCAGCAGTTATGAGGGTGCAACTAATGAAAAACTGTTTTTT. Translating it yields CASSYEGATNEKLFF.

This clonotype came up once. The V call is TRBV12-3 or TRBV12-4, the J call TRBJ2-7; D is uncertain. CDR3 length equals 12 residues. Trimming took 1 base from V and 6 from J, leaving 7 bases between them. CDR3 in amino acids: CASSLGKGEQYF. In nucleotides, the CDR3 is TGTGCCAGCAGTTTAGGGAAGGGCGAGCAGTACTTC.

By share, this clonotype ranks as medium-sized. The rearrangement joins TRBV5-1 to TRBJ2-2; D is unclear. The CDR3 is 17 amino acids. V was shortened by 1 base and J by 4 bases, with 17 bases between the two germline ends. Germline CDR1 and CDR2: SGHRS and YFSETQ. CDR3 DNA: TGCGCCAGCAGCTTGAGCTTGGGTCGTTTCTCCACCGGGGAGCTGTTTTTT. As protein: CASSLSLGRFSTGELFF. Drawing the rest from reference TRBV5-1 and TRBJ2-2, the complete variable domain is KAGVTQTPRYLIKTRGQQVTLSCSPISGHRSVSWYQQTPGQGLQFLFEYFSETQRNKGNFPGRFSGRQFSNSRSEMNVSTLELGDSALYLCASSLSLGRFSTGELFFGEGSRLTVL.

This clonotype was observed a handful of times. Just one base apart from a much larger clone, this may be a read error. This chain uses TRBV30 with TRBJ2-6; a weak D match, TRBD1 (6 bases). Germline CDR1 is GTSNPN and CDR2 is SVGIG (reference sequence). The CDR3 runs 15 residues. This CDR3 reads CTWSLDSSGANVLTF. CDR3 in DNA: TGTACCTGGAGTTTGGACAGCTCTGGGGCCAACGTCCTGACTTTC.

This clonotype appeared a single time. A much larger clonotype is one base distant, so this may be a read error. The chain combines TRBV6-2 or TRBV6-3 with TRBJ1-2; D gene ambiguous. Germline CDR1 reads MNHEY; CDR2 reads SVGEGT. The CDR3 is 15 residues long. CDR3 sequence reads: CSSKSGSDGPGGYTF. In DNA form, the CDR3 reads TGTTCCAGCAAGTCAGGTTCCGACGGGCCTGGGGGCTACACCTTC.

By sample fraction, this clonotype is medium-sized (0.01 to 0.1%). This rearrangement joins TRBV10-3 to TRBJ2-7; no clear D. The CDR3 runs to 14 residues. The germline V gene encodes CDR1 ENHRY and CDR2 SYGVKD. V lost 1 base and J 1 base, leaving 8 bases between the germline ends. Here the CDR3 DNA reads TGTGCCATCAGTGAGTTTACTGCATCCTACGAGCAGTACTTC. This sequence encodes CAISEFTASYEQYF.

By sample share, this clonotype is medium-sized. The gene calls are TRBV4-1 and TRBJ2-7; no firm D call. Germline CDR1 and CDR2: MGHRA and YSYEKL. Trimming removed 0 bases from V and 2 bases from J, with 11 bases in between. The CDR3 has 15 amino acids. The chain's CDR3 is CASSQDRAGPYEQYF. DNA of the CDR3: TGCGCCAGCAGCCAAGATAGGGCAGGCCCCTACGAGCAGTACTTC.

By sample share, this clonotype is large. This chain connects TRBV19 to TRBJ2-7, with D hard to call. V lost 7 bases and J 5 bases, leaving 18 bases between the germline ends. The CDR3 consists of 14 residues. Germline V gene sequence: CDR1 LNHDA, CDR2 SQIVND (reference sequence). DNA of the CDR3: TGTGCCAGTACCCCTGGGGTAGGGTTTGACGAGCAGTACTTC. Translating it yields CASTPGVGFDEQYF.